The rows below give T cell receptor beta chains drawn from one sample of a study of PD-1 blockade in classical Hodgkin lymphoma. TCRdb keeps only in-frame clones here, not all; method: immunoSEQ multiplex PCR. The data contain tens of thousands of clones, roughly three quarters of them singletons. The sample here was peripheral blood mononuclear cells (PBMCs), taken before the fourth cycle of nivolumab. Source of these receptors: a human donor with classical Hodgkin lymphoma. CDR3s include the opening cysteine and the closing phenylalanine or tryptophan. Fields, in order: CDR3 length, D gene, clone size, J gene, V gene, CDR3 DNA, CDR3 protein. D genes are given only for firm matches. Clone size is given for some rows only: seen once, a few or many times, or a class if the clone is expanded.

13 | - | - | TRBJ2-5 | TRBV10-3 | TGTGCCATCACGGATGATGCCCTCAAGACCCAGTACTTC | CAITDDALKTQYF
14 | TRBD1 | - | TRBJ1-5 | TRBV7-2 | TGTGCCAGCAGCTCCGTACAGGGGGCTGTGCCCCAGCATTTT | CASSSVQGAVPQHF
12 | - | - | TRBJ2-7 | TRBV12-5 | TGTGCTAGTGGCCTCGGACAGTACGAGCAGTACTTC | CASGLGQYEQYF
15 | TRBD2 | - | TRBJ2-3 | TRBV9 | TGTGCCAGCAGCGTAAGCGGGAGGGAGGCAGATACGCAGTATTTT | CASSVSGREADTQYF
11 | - | - | TRBJ1-1 | TRBV20-1 | TGCAGCTTGGCTGGCTTCTCTGAAGCTTTCTTT | CSLAGFSEAFF
13 | TRBD2 | - | TRBJ2-5 | TRBV30 | TGTGCCTGGAGTTATTGGGGGGGAGAGACCCAGTACTTC | CAWSYWGGETQYF
15 | - | once | TRBJ2-7 | TRBV9 | TGTGCCAGCAGCGTAGGAGCCTGGGCCCCCTACGAGCAGTACTTC | CASSVGAWAPYEQYF
14 | TRBD1 | - | TRBJ2-7 | TRBV6-1 | TGTGCCAGCAAGAAGGGACAGGGGGCTTACGAGCAGTACTTC | CASKKGQGAYEQYF
14 | TRBD1 | - | TRBJ2-7 | TRBV5-6 | TGTGCCAGCAGCTCTGACAGGGACACCTACGAGCAGTACTTC | CASSSDRDTYEQYF
13 | - | - | TRBJ1-6 | TRBV15 | TGTGCCACCAGCAGAAACAGGGACTCACCCCTCCACTTT | CATSRNRDSPLHF
17 | TRBD2 | - | TRBJ2-3 | TRBV2 | TGTGCCAGCAGTGATGAGTGGCTAGCGGGGGGGCCAGATACGCAGTATTTT | CASSDEWLAGGPDTQYF
15 | TRBD2 | - | TRBJ2-7 | TRBV5-1 | TGCGCCAGCAGCTGGGGTGGAGCGGGAATGTACGAGCAGTACTTC | CASSWGGAGMYEQYF
11 | - | - | TRBJ2-5 | TRBV7-8 | TGTGCCAGCAGCGTTGGGGAGACCCAGTACTTC | CASSVGETQYF
17 | - | - | TRBJ1-5 | TRBV27 | TGTGCCAGCAGTTCCTGGGGGGGGGTCCCCGCGAATCAGCCCCAGCATTTT | CASSSWGGVPANQPQHF
17 | TRBD1 | - | TRBJ1-2 | TRBV10-3 | TGTGCCATCAGTGAAAATCAGGGGGCAGGGATAAACTATGGCTACACCTTC | CAISENQGAGINYGYTF
15 | TRBD1 | - | TRBJ1-5 | TRBV4-3 | TGCGCCAGCAGCCAGGGGACAGGGTTTGATCAGCCCCAGCATTTT | CASSQGTGFDQPQHF
16 | TRBD2 | - | TRBJ2-7 | TRBV4-3 | TGCGCCAGCAGCCAAGATAGCGGGGACCCCTCCTACGAGCAGTACTTC | CASSQDSGDPSYEQYF
15 | - | - | TRBJ2-6 | TRBV18 | TGTGCCAGCTCACCGGGGGGCGGTCGGGCCAACGTCCTGACTTTC | CASSPGGGRANVLTF
11 | - | few | TRBJ2-5 | TRBV6-6 | TGTGCCAGCAGTGAATCAGAGACCCAGTACTTC | CASSESETQYF
16 | - | - | TRBJ2-7 | TRBV5-4 | TGTGCCAGCAGCTTGGATGGGGCAGGGGCCCCCTACGAGCAGTACTTC | CASSLDGAGAPYEQYF